The clone carrying this TCR beta chain came up a few times. Antigen: not known. The CDR3 is made up of 14 amino acids. The V and J ends lost 0 bases and 8 bases respectively, with 9 bases between them. From germline, CDR1 is SGDLS and CDR2 YYNGEE. This specimen belongs to a study of CD8 T cells in ankylosing spondylitis. Study-level points and caveats: Seemingly distinctive of ankylosing spondylitis blood was a TCR beta motif formed by eight highly homologous variants. Certain motif variants had earlier been reported in reactive arthritis synovial fluid and blood. According to the report, clones linked to the disease were significantly enriched in matched synovial fluid samples taken from ankylosing spondylitis patients.

In TCRdb, the 5' RACE reads were re-called with MiXCR into one record per CDR3 protein. The data show roughly 450,000 distinct CDR3 sequences, with roughly 26% seen just once and 0.85% to 1% held by the top ten. Sequenced material: blood, either unsorted or a sorted T cell fraction (not recorded which). This receptor was obtained from a male donor with ankylosing spondylitis. V usage is TRBV9 and J usage is TRBJ1-6; tentative D call: TRBD1 (5 bases). The CDR3 sequence is CASSVAQGDSPLHF. The CDR3 region has the DNA TGTGCCAGCAGCGTAGCTCAGGGTGATTCACCCCTCCACTTT.